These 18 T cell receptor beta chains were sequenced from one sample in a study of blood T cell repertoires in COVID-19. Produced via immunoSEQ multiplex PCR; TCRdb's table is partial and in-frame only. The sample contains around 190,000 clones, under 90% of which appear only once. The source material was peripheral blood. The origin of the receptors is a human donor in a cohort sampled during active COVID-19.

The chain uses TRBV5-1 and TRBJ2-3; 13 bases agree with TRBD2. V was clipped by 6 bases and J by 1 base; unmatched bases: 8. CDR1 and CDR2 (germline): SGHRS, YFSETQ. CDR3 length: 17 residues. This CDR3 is CASNPTGTSGGTDTQYF. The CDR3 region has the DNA TGCGCCAGCAACCCCACCGGGACTAGCGGGGGCACAGATACGCAGTATTTT.

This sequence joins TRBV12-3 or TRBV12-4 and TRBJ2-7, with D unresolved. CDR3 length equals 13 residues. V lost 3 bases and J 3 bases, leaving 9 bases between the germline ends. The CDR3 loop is CASSLTTGYEQYF. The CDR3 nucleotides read TGTGCCAGCAGTTTGACGACTGGCTACGAGCAGTACTTC.

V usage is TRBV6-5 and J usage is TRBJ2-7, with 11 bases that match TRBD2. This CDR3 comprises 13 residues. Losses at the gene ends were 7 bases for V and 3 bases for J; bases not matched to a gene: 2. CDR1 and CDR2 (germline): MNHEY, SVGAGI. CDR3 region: CASKTSGGYEQYF. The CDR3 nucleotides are TGTGCCAGCAAAACTAGCGGGGGCTACGAGCAGTACTTC.

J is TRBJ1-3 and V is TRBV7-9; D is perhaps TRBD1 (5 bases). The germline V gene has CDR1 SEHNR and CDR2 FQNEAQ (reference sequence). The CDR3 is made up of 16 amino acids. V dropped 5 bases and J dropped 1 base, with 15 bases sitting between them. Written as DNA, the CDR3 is TGTGCCAGCAGCGACAGTCCCGGATTATCTGGAAACACCATATATTTT. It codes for CASSDSPGLSGNTIYF.

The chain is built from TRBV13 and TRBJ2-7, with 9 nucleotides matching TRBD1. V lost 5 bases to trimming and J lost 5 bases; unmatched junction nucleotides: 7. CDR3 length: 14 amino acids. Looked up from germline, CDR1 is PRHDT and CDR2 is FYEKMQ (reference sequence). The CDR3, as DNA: TGTGCCAGCAGCACCCGGGACAGGGCCCACGAGCAGTACTTC. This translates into CASSTRDRAHEQYF.

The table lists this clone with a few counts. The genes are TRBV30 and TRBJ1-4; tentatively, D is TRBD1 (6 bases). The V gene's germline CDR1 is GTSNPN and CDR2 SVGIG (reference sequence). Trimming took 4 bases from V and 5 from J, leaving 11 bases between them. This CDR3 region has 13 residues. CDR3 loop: CAWKGGPNEKLFF. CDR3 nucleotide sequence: TGTGCCTGGAAGGGGGGGCCAAATGAAAAACTGTTTTTT.

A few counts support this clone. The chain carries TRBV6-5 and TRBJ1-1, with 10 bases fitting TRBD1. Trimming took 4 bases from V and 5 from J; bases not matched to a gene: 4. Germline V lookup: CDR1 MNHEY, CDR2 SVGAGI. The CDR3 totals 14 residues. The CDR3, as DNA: TGTGCCAGCAGTTTAAGGACAGGGGGGACTGAAGCTTTCTTT. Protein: CASSLRTGGTEAFF.

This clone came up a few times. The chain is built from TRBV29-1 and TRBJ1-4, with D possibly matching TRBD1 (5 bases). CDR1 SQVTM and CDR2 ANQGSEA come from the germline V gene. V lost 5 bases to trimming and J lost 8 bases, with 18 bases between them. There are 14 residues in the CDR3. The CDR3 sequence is CSVQTGRVREKLFF. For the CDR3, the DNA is TGCAGCGTTCAAACAGGCCGGGTGAGGGAAAAACTGTTTTTT.

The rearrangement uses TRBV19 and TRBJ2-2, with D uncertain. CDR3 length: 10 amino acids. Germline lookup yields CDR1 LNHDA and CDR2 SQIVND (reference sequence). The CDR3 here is CVSGEGELFF. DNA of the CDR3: TGTGTCTCCGGAGAGGGGGAGCTGTTTTTT.

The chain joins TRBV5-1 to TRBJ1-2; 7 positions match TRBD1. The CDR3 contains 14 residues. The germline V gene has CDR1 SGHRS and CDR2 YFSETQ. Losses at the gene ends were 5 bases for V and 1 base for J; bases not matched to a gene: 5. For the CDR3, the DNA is TGCGCCAGCAGTCCCAGGGGGGATAACTATGGCTACACCTTC. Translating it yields CASSPRGDNYGYTF.

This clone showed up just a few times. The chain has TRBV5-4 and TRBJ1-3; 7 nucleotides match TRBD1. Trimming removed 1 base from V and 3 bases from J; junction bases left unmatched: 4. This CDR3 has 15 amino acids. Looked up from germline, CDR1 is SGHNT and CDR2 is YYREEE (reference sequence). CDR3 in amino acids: CASSLQGGSGNTIYF. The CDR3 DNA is TGTGCCAGCAGCTTGCAGGGGGGCAGTGGAAACACCATATATTTT.

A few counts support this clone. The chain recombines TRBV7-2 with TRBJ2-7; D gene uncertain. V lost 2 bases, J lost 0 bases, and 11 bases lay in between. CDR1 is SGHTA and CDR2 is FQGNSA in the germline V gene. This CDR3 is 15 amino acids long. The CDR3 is CASSLLPRGSYEQYF. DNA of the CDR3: TGTGCCAGCAGCTTATTGCCTCGAGGCTCCTACGAGCAGTACTTC.

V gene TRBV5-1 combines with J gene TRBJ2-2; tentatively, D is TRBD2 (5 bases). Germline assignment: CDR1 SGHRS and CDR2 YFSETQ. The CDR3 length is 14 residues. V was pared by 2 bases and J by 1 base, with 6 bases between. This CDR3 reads CASSFEGNTGELFF. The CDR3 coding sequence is TGCGCCAGCAGCTTCGAGGGGAACACCGGGGAGCTGTTTTTT. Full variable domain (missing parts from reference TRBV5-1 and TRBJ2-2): KAGVTQTPRYLIKTRGQQVTLSCSPISGHRSVSWYQQTPGQGLQFLFEYFSETQRNKGNFPGRFSGRQFSNSRSEMNVSTLELGDSALYLCASSFEGNTGELFFGEGSRLTVL.

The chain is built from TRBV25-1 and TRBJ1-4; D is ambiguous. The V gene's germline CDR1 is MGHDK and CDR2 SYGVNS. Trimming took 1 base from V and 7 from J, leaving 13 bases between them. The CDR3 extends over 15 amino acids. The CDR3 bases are TGTGCCAGCAGTGAATCCGGGTTAATAGGTGAAAAACTGTTTTTT. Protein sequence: CASSESGLIGEKLFF.

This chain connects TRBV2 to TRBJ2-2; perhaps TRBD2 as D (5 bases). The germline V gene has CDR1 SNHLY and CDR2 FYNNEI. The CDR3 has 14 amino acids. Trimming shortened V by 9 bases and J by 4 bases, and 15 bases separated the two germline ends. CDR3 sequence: CARGGPAGTGELFF. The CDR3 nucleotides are TGTGCCAGGGGCGGACCTGCGGGCACCGGGGAGCTGTTTTTT.

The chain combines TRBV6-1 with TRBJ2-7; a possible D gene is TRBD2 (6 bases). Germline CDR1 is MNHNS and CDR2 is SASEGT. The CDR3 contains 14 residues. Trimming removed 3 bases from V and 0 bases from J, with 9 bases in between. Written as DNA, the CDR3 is TGTGCCAGCAGTGATGGACTATACTCCTACGAGCAGTACTTC. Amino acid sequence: CASSDGLYSYEQYF.

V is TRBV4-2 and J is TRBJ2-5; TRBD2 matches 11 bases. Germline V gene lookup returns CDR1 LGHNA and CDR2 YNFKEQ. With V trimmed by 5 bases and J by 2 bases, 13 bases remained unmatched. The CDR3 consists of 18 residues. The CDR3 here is CASSSLRVAGGKQETQYF. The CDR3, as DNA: TGTGCCAGCAGCTCTCTCCGGGTAGCGGGGGGGAAACAAGAGACCCAGTACTTC.

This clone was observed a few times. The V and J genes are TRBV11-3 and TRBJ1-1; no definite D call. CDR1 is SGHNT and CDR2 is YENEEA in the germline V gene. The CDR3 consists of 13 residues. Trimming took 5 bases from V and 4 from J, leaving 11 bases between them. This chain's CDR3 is CASSRGGSTEAFF. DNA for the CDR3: TGTGCCAGCAGCCGAGGAGGGTCCACTGAAGCTTTCTTT.